The rows below give T cell receptor beta chains drawn from one sample of a study of T-cell memory formation after mild COVID-19. In TCRdb, the 5' RACE reads were re-called with MiXCR into one record per CDR3 protein. The table has tens of thousands of distinct CDR3 sequences, approximately 12% seen once. Source material: PBMCs or a T cell subset sorted from them (not recorded which). The receptor set was obtained from an adult woman who had mild COVID-19 (a few samples of this study predate the infection). Cell type and time point are not known. Each CDR3 is given with its conserved first and last residue. A D gene is named only where the DNA matches it firmly. Only some rows state a clone size, as once, few, many or a class for expanded clones.

J gene: TRBJ1-1
CDR3 length: 16
clone size: many
V gene: TRBV19
D gene: TRBD1
CDR3 DNA: TGTGCCAGTAGGTCCAGGGGGATTACGGGGAACACTGAAGCTTTCTTT
CDR3 protein: CASRSRGITGNTEAFF

J gene: TRBJ1-4
CDR3 length: 14
clone size: many
V gene: TRBV9
D gene: -
CDR3 DNA: TGTGCCAGCAGCGTAGGGGTGGAAGATGAAAAACTGTTTTTT
CDR3 protein: CASSVGVEDEKLFF

J gene: TRBJ1-5
CDR3 length: 17
clone size: many
V gene: TRBV25-1
D gene: -
CDR3 DNA: TGTGCCAGCAGTGAATCTCAGGGTGAGGGCGCGTATCAGCCCCAGCATTTT
CDR3 protein: CASSESQGEGAYQPQHF

J gene: TRBJ1-6
CDR3 length: 13
clone size: -
V gene: TRBV7-9
D gene: -
CDR3 DNA: TGTGCCAGCAGCTTATCACCCGATTCACCCCTCCACTTT
CDR3 protein: CASSLSPDSPLHF

J gene: TRBJ2-7
CDR3 length: 16
clone size: many
V gene: TRBV12-3/TRBV12-4
D gene: -
CDR3 DNA: TGTGCCAGCAGTACAGGGTTAGGAAGGAGGTCCTACGAGCAGTACTTC
CDR3 protein: CASSTGLGRRSYEQYF

J gene: TRBJ1-2
CDR3 length: 14
clone size: many
V gene: TRBV5-1
D gene: -
CDR3 DNA: TGCGCCAGCAGTTCGGGCGGCACTAACTATGGCTACACCTTC
CDR3 protein: CASSSGGTNYGYTF

J gene: TRBJ2-7
CDR3 length: 14
clone size: once
V gene: TRBV2
D gene: TRBD2
CDR3 DNA: TGTGCCAGCCTAGCGGGGGTTGTCTCCTACGAGCAGTACTTC
CDR3 protein: CASLAGVVSYEQYF

J gene: TRBJ2-1
CDR3 length: 18
clone size: many
V gene: TRBV6-2/TRBV6-3
D gene: -
CDR3 DNA: TGTGCCAGCAGTTATAGGTCGCGGGGACTTCTCCATTACAATGAGCAGTTCTTC
CDR3 protein: CASSYRSRGLLHYNEQFF

J gene: TRBJ2-6
CDR3 length: 15
clone size: many
V gene: TRBV19
D gene: -
CDR3 DNA: TGTGCCACCCATCAGGGTTCTCCTGGGGCCAACGTCCTGACTTTC
CDR3 protein: CATHQGSPGANVLTF

J gene: TRBJ2-2
CDR3 length: 16
clone size: medium-sized
V gene: TRBV9
D gene: -
CDR3 DNA: TGTGCCAGCACCCCTGTTCAGGGGGGGCTGGTCGGGGAGCTGTTTTTT
CDR3 protein: CASTPVQGGLVGELFF

J gene: TRBJ2-7
CDR3 length: 15
clone size: medium-sized
V gene: TRBV6-5
D gene: -
CDR3 DNA: TGTGCCAGCAGTTACTCGGCGGACAGCTCCTACGAGCAGTACTTC
CDR3 protein: CASSYSADSSYEQYF

J gene: TRBJ2-5
CDR3 length: 13
clone size: many
V gene: TRBV20-1
D gene: -
CDR3 DNA: TGCAGTGCCCCGGACCAGCGCAAAGAGACCCAGTACTTC
CDR3 protein: CSAPDQRKETQYF

J gene: TRBJ2-3
CDR3 length: 14
clone size: many
V gene: TRBV25-1
D gene: -
CDR3 DNA: TGTGCCAGCAGTGAATTGGATGGGGGAGATACGCAGTATTTT
CDR3 protein: CASSELDGGDTQYF

J gene: TRBJ1-6
CDR3 length: 14
clone size: many
V gene: TRBV4-1
D gene: -
CDR3 DNA: TGCGCCAGCAGCCAAGGGACAAATAATTCACCCCTCCACTTT
CDR3 protein: CASSQGTNNSPLHF

J gene: TRBJ2-7
CDR3 length: 14
clone size: many
V gene: TRBV20-1
D gene: TRBD1
CDR3 DNA: TGCAGTGCTAGAGAGGCAGGGGGCCTCTACGAGCAGTACTTC
CDR3 protein: CSAREAGGLYEQYF

J gene: TRBJ1-2
CDR3 length: 11
clone size: -
V gene: TRBV12-3/TRBV12-4
D gene: TRBD1
CDR3 DNA: TGTGCCAGCAGTCAGACAGGGGCCTACACCTTC
CDR3 protein: CASSQTGAYTF

J gene: TRBJ2-1
CDR3 length: 14
clone size: many
V gene: TRBV19
D gene: -
CDR3 DNA: TGTGCCAGTAGTAGGGTGTGGCGGGACAATGAGCAGTTCTTC
CDR3 protein: CASSRVWRDNEQFF

J gene: TRBJ2-7
CDR3 length: 13
clone size: many
V gene: TRBV6-6
D gene: -
CDR3 DNA: TGTGCCAGCAGTTCTTCAGAATCGGGGGAGCAGTACTTC
CDR3 protein: CASSSSESGEQYF

J gene: TRBJ2-3
CDR3 length: 16
clone size: many
V gene: TRBV25-1
D gene: -
CDR3 DNA: TGTGCCAGCAGTGAATACAGAGCAACTAGCACAGATACGCAGTATTTT
CDR3 protein: CASSEYRATSTDTQYF

J gene: TRBJ2-5
CDR3 length: 13
clone size: many
V gene: TRBV7-3
D gene: -
CDR3 DNA: TGTGCCAGCAGCTCCAGCCCCCAAGAGACCCAGTACTTC
CDR3 protein: CASSSSPQETQYF

J gene: TRBJ2-2
CDR3 length: 20
clone size: many
V gene: TRBV7-9
D gene: -
CDR3 DNA: TGTGCCAGCAGCTTTAATATAGATTCGTGGCAGGGGACGAACACCGGGGAGCTGTTTTTT
CDR3 protein: CASSFNIDSWQGTNTGELFF

J gene: TRBJ2-6
CDR3 length: 15
clone size: many
V gene: TRBV7-9
D gene: -
CDR3 DNA: TGTGCCAGCAGCCCGCACAGCTCTGGGGCCAACGTCCTGACTTTC
CDR3 protein: CASSPHSSGANVLTF

J gene: TRBJ1-5
CDR3 length: 14
clone size: -
V gene: TRBV10-3
D gene: -
CDR3 DNA: TGTGCCATCAGTGAGTCGGGCGGCAGTCAGCCCCAGCATTTT
CDR3 protein: CAISESGGSQPQHF

J gene: TRBJ1-6
CDR3 length: 17
clone size: many
V gene: TRBV6-1
D gene: -
CDR3 DNA: TGTGCCAGCAGTGAAGCGCGGGTCTCCTCCTATAATTCACCCCTCCACTTT
CDR3 protein: CASSEARVSSYNSPLHF

J gene: TRBJ2-7
CDR3 length: 13
clone size: many
V gene: TRBV12-3/TRBV12-4
D gene: -
CDR3 DNA: TGTGCCAGCAGTTCACCCGCTTCCTACGAGCAGTACTTC
CDR3 protein: CASSSPASYEQYF

J gene: TRBJ2-3
CDR3 length: 16
clone size: many
V gene: TRBV5-1
D gene: TRBD2
CDR3 DNA: TGCGCCAGCAGGAGAGAGGAGGGAGGGATTACAGATACGCAGTATTTT
CDR3 protein: CASRREEGGITDTQYF

J gene: TRBJ2-3
CDR3 length: 17
clone size: medium-sized
V gene: TRBV5-1
D gene: TRBD2
CDR3 DNA: TGCGCCAGCAGCTTGGCCCCAGGCGGGGGGACCGCAGATACGCAGTATTTT
CDR3 protein: CASSLAPGGGTADTQYF

J gene: TRBJ2-1
CDR3 length: 13
clone size: many
V gene: TRBV18
D gene: TRBD2
CDR3 DNA: TGTGCCAGCTCACCCCTCCCAAGGGAGGGGCAGTTCTTC
CDR3 protein: CASSPLPREGQFF

J gene: TRBJ1-1
CDR3 length: 14
clone size: many
V gene: TRBV27
D gene: -
CDR3 DNA: TGTGCCAGCAGTTTATCACGCGGTTTCACTGAAGCTTTCTTT
CDR3 protein: CASSLSRGFTEAFF

J gene: TRBJ2-2
CDR3 length: 15
clone size: many
V gene: TRBV19
D gene: -
CDR3 DNA: TGTGCCAGTAGTCCCGGGACTTTCTTACTCGGGGAGCTGTTTTTT
CDR3 protein: CASSPGTFLLGELFF

J gene: TRBJ1-3
CDR3 length: 13
clone size: -
V gene: TRBV5-5
D gene: -
CDR3 DNA: TGTGCCAGCAGCGTGGACCAAGGAAACACCATATATTTT
CDR3 protein: CASSVDQGNTIYF

J gene: TRBJ1-1
CDR3 length: 14
clone size: -
V gene: TRBV12-3/TRBV12-4
D gene: -
CDR3 DNA: TGTGCCAGCAGCTTATCAATGGGGATCACTGAAGCTTTCTTT
CDR3 protein: CASSLSMGITEAFF

J gene: TRBJ2-3
CDR3 length: 15
clone size: many
V gene: TRBV12-3/TRBV12-4
D gene: TRBD2
CDR3 DNA: TGTGCCACCCTAGCGGGTCTCTACGAGACAGATACGCAGTATTTT
CDR3 protein: CATLAGLYETDTQYF

J gene: TRBJ2-5
CDR3 length: 12
clone size: many
V gene: TRBV7-9
D gene: TRBD2
CDR3 DNA: TGTGCCAGCGAGCCGGGGGGGGAGACCCAGTACTTC
CDR3 protein: CASEPGGETQYF

J gene: TRBJ1-5
CDR3 length: 13
clone size: many
V gene: TRBV20-1
D gene: -
CDR3 DNA: TGCAGTGCTAGTACAGGGCTAGAGCAGCCCCAGCATTTT
CDR3 protein: CSASTGLEQPQHF

J gene: TRBJ2-1
CDR3 length: 16
clone size: many
V gene: TRBV24-1
D gene: -
CDR3 DNA: TGTGCCACCAGTGATCCCCACAGGTCCCCCTACAATGAGCAGTTCTTC
CDR3 protein: CATSDPHRSPYNEQFF

J gene: TRBJ1-1
CDR3 length: 16
clone size: many
V gene: TRBV7-6
D gene: TRBD1
CDR3 DNA: TGTGCCAGCAGCTCCATTCAGGGGGGAGAGAACACTGAAGCTTTCTTT
CDR3 protein: CASSSIQGGENTEAFF

J gene: TRBJ1-1
CDR3 length: 12
clone size: many
V gene: TRBV7-9
D gene: -
CDR3 DNA: TGTGCCAGCAGCTTAGGAGTTGTAGAAGCTTTCTTT
CDR3 protein: CASSLGVVEAFF

J gene: TRBJ2-7
CDR3 length: 15
clone size: many
V gene: TRBV5-6
D gene: -
CDR3 DNA: TGTGCCAGCAGCTTTGGGGCGGGAAACTTATACGAGCAGTACTTC
CDR3 protein: CASSFGAGNLYEQYF

J gene: TRBJ1-6
CDR3 length: 13
clone size: many
V gene: TRBV11-1
D gene: -
CDR3 DNA: TGTGCCAGCAGCTTAAAGATCGATTCACCCCTCCACTTT
CDR3 protein: CASSLKIDSPLHF

J gene: TRBJ2-7
CDR3 length: 14
clone size: many
V gene: TRBV27
D gene: -
CDR3 DNA: TGTGCCAGCAGTTTCGGGGTCTGGGGCTACGAGCAGTACTTC
CDR3 protein: CASSFGVWGYEQYF

J gene: TRBJ2-1
CDR3 length: 15
clone size: many
V gene: TRBV27
D gene: TRBD2
CDR3 DNA: TGTGCCAGCAGTCCAGCTAGCGGGGGATACAATGAGCAGTTCTTC
CDR3 protein: CASSPASGGYNEQFF

J gene: TRBJ2-7
CDR3 length: 15
clone size: many
V gene: TRBV6-2/TRBV6-3
D gene: TRBD2
CDR3 DNA: TGTGCCAGCAGCTCCACTAGCGGGAGCTCCTACGAGCAGTACTTC
CDR3 protein: CASSSTSGSSYEQYF

J gene: TRBJ1-4
CDR3 length: 10
clone size: -
V gene: TRBV10-2
D gene: -
CDR3 DNA: TGCGCCACCAGCGACGGAAAACTGTTTTTT
CDR3 protein: CATSDGKLFF

J gene: TRBJ1-5
CDR3 length: 14
clone size: many
V gene: TRBV6-2/TRBV6-3
D gene: TRBD1
CDR3 DNA: TGTGCCAGCAGACCAGGGGGATTCAATCAGCCCCAGCATTTT
CDR3 protein: CASRPGGFNQPQHF

J gene: TRBJ2-1
CDR3 length: 17
clone size: -
V gene: TRBV9
D gene: TRBD1
CDR3 DNA: TGTGCCAGCAGCGTAGGGACAGGGAGGAGGACCTACAATGAGCAGTTCTTC
CDR3 protein: CASSVGTGRRTYNEQFF

J gene: TRBJ1-2
CDR3 length: 13
clone size: many
V gene: TRBV5-1
D gene: TRBD1
CDR3 DNA: TGCGCCAGCAGAAATGGACAGGGCGATGGCTACACCTTC
CDR3 protein: CASRNGQGDGYTF

J gene: TRBJ2-7
CDR3 length: 16
clone size: many
V gene: TRBV6-5
D gene: TRBD2
CDR3 DNA: TGTGCCAGCAGTCGGACTAGCGGGGGGTACTCCTACGAGCAGTACTTC
CDR3 protein: CASSRTSGGYSYEQYF

J gene: TRBJ2-7
CDR3 length: 17
clone size: many
V gene: TRBV9
D gene: TRBD2
CDR3 DNA: TGTGCCAGCAGCAACCGGGGCCGGAGCGGGAGTCCTGACGAGCAGTACTTC
CDR3 protein: CASSNRGRSGSPDEQYF

J gene: TRBJ2-3
CDR3 length: 11
clone size: many
V gene: TRBV20-1
D gene: -
CDR3 DNA: TGCAGTGCTAGAGGGCCCAGAACGCAGTATTTT
CDR3 protein: CSARGPRTQYF

J gene: TRBJ1-1
CDR3 length: 13
clone size: many
V gene: TRBV9
D gene: -
CDR3 DNA: TGTGCCAGCAGCGTAGTGAGGGGCACTGAAGCTTTCTTT
CDR3 protein: CASSVVRGTEAFF

J gene: TRBJ1-1
CDR3 length: 13
clone size: many
V gene: TRBV12-3/TRBV12-4
D gene: -
CDR3 DNA: TGTGCCAGCAGATCAACAGGCGGATATGAAGCTTTCTTT
CDR3 protein: CASRSTGGYEAFF

J gene: TRBJ1-1
CDR3 length: 15
clone size: many
V gene: TRBV5-1
D gene: -
CDR3 DNA: TGCGCCAGCAGCTTGGATCGGGGGGAGGGAGCTGAAGCTTTCTTT
CDR3 protein: CASSLDRGEGAEAFF